What follows are 25 T cell receptor beta chains derived from one specimen sequenced in a study of low-dose radiotherapy and immunotherapy resistance in tumors. Time point noted: after trial treatment. Treatment described: LDRT plus nivolumab, ipilimumab, low-dose cyclophosphamide and aspirin (RACIN trial). TRAV- and TRBV-specific primers primed first-strand cDNA, covering alpha and beta chains. TCR amplification involved 20 to 25 PCR cycles with a constant-region primer and V-primer adapter. From the reads, TCRdb called clonotypes with MiXCR, one entry per CDR3 protein. The sample carries tens of thousands of distinct CDR3 sequences, roughly 20% recorded once. Sequencing used PBMCs, obtained after low-dose radiotherapy plus immunotherapy. The receptors here all came from a female donor with ovarian cancer.

This clonotype was found many times. The chain links TRBV27 to TRBJ1-5; TRBD1 is a possible D gene (6 bases). This CDR3 has 17 amino acids. V lost 5 bases, J lost 5 bases, and 22 bases lay in between. Germline CDR1 is MNHEY and CDR2 is SMNVEV (reference sequence). CDR3 coding DNA: TGTGCCAGCAGTCCCGTAACTCGCAGGGGAAAGGATCAGCCCCAGCATTTT. It specifies CASSPVTRRGKDQPQHF.

This clonotype was recorded at least ten times. CDR3 DNA sequence: TGTGCCAGCTCGGTACTAGCGACTAGCACAGATACGCAGTATTTT. It is translated as CASSVLATSTDTQYF. The chain links TRBV18 to TRBJ2-3, with 7 positions matching TRBD2. CDR1 and CDR2 from the germline V gene are KGHSH and LQKENI. After removal of 6 bases from V and 0 bases from J, the junction contained 6 bases not matched to a gene. The CDR3 extends over 15 amino acids.

This clonotype was seen at least ten times. A read error may account for a junction end that differs from germline. This chain uses TRBV20-1 with TRBJ1-5, with 7 bases aligning to TRBD1. This CDR3 region has 14 residues. Germline V gene sequence: CDR1 DFQATT, CDR2 SNEGSKA (reference sequence). The chain's CDR3 is CSARDDRDNQPQHF. Here the CDR3 DNA reads TGCAGTGCTCGAGATGACAGGGATAATCAGCCCCAGCATTTT.

Concerning this clonotype: A single base is all that separates this from a far larger clone, so a read error is likely. The chain joins TRBV6-1 to TRBJ1-1; 12 bases fit TRBD1. Germline CDR1 MNHNS, CDR2 SASEGT. CDR3 length: 16 residues. Trimming removed 5 bases from V and 4 bases from J; junction bases left unmatched: 8. The CDR3 nucleotides are TGTGCCAGCAGTAAGGGACAGGGGGCCAGGCGCACTGAAGCTTTCTTT. Residues: CASSKGQGARRTEAFF.

This clonotype was seen only a few times. The chain links TRBV7-8 to TRBJ2-5, with TRBD1 matching 9 bases. V lost 5 bases to trimming and J lost 0 bases; unmatched junction nucleotides: 7. This CDR3 has 16 residues. Germline CDR1 is SGHVS and CDR2 is FQNEAQ. CDR3 DNA: TGTGCCAGCAGCACCCGGACAGGGGTTTACCAAGAGACCCAGTACTTC. It codes for CASSTRTGVYQETQYF.

This clonotype occurred a few times. The chain couples TRBV4-3 to TRBJ2-1; TRBD2 matches at 11 bases. The J segment lost 7 bases and the V segment lost 0 bases, leaving 8 bases of the junction unmatched. The CDR3 extends over 17 amino acids. Per the germline V gene, CDR1 is LGHNA and CDR2 is YSLEER. The CDR3 spells CASSQDLASGRRNEQFF. The CDR3 DNA sequence: TGCGCCAGCAGCCAAGATCTAGCTAGCGGGAGGCGAAATGAGCAGTTCTTC.

In this sample, this clonotype turned up many times. This chain links TRBV5-4 with TRBJ2-1; no reliable D call. The V gene lost 0 bases and the J gene lost 8 bases, with 9 bases spanning the gap. Germline CDR1 and CDR2: SGHNT and YYREEE (reference sequence). The CDR3 covers 13 residues. This chain's CDR3 is CASSLVEDDEQFF. The CDR3 nucleotides are TGTGCCAGCAGCTTGGTTGAAGACGATGAGCAGTTCTTC. Drawing the rest from reference TRBV5-4 and TRBJ2-1, the complete variable domain is ETGVTQSPTHLIKTRGQQVTLRCSSQSGHNTVSWYQQALGQGPQFIFQYYREEENGRGNFPPRFSGLQFPNYSSELNVNALELDDSALYLCASSLVEDDEQFFGPGTRLTVL.

This clonotype appeared once. Only one base separates this from a far larger clonotype, so it likely reflects a read error. V usage is TRBV6-2 or TRBV6-3 and J usage is TRBJ1-5, with D maybe TRBD1 (5 bases). CDR1 MNHEY and CDR2 SVGEGT come from the germline V gene. This CDR3 comprises 15 residues. The CDR3 loop is CASSDTGVLNQPQRF. The CDR3, as DNA: TGTGCCAGCAGTGACACGGGGGTCCTCAATCAGCCCCAGCGTTTT.

The sample holds many counts of this clonotype. V and J are TRBV3-1 and TRBJ2-3; TRBD2 matches 7 bases. The CDR3 sequence is 16 residues long. V shed 2 bases and J 1 base; nucleotides not matched to a gene: 6. CDR1 is LGHDT and CDR2 is YNNKEL in the germline V gene (reference sequence). For the CDR3, the DNA is TGTGCCAGCAGCCAACGGCGGGCGGGGGGCACAGATACGCAGTATTTT. Translation: CASSQRRAGGTDTQYF.

Here the CDR3 DNA reads TGTGCCAGCAGCCAAGGCGGGCGAACCAGAAATGGGGAGCTGTTTTTT. It codes for CASSQGGRTRNGELFF. The chain employs TRBV4-2 and TRBJ2-2; D is perhaps TRBD2 (5 bases). Trimming pared 1 base from V and 8 bases from J, leaving 17 bases between. The CDR3 totals 16 residues. Per the germline V gene, CDR1 is LGHNA and CDR2 is YNFKEQ.

This chain connects TRBV12-3 or TRBV12-4 to TRBJ2-5; D may correspond to TRBD1 or TRBD2 (5 bases each). The CDR3 totals 15 residues. V was trimmed by 1 base and J by 2 bases, leaving 11 bases between them. CDR3 in amino acids: CASSLGGNEQETQYF. CDR3 nucleotides: TGTGCCAGCAGTTTAGGGGGGAACGAGCAAGAGACCCAGTACTTC.

Ten or more counts support this clonotype. The chain couples TRBV5-4 to TRBJ1-2; D is unresolved. CDR3 length: 17 amino acids. V was pared by 4 bases and J by 4 bases, with 23 bases between. Per germline, CDR1 SGHNT and CDR2 YYREEE (reference sequence). CDR3: CASSREGDGGPPYGYTF. DNA of the CDR3: TGTGCCAGCAGCCGAGAGGGCGACGGCGGACCTCCCTATGGCTACACCTTC.

Concerning this clonotype: The likely explanation is a read error, given a far larger clone one base away. The rearrangement links TRBV28 to TRBJ2-1; TRBD1 is a possible D gene (5 bases). This CDR3 has 12 residues. Trimming cost V 6 bases and J 10 bases, with 13 bases left between them. Germline values: CDR1 MDHEN, CDR2 SYDVKM. In DNA form, the CDR3 reads TGTGCCAGCAGAGGGGCCTCCTACGAGCAGTTCTTC. Its translation is CASRGASYEQFF.

In its sample, this clonotype was seen many times. The chain is built from TRBV2 and TRBJ1-1; D is uncertain. The CDR3 runs 13 residues. CDR1 is SNHLY, CDR2 FYNNEI, per germline. The V and J ends lost 4 bases and 1 base respectively, with 7 bases between them. CDR3 nucleotides: TGTGCCAGCAGTGCCGTACGGAACACTGAAGCTTTCTTT. Translation: CASSAVRNTEAFF. Full variable domain (rest looked up from reference TRBV2 and TRBJ1-1): EPEVTQTPSHQVTQMGQEVILRCVPISNHLYFYWYRQILGQKVEFLVSFYNNEISEKSEIFDDQFSVERPDGSNFTLKIRSTKLEDSAMYFCASSAVRNTEAFFGQGTRLTVV.

A few counts support this clonotype. The V call is TRBV7-8, the J call TRBJ2-1; 8 bases match TRBD2. The CDR3 extends over 15 amino acids. Germline V lookup: CDR1 SGHVS, CDR2 FQNEAQ. V trimming: 1 base; J trimming: 7 bases; junction bases outside the gene matches: 6. The CDR3 spells CASSLVRGGWNEQFF. CDR3 DNA sequence: TGTGCCAGCAGCTTAGTCCGGGGGGGCTGGAATGAGCAGTTCTTC. Full variable domain (rest looked up from reference TRBV7-8 and TRBJ2-1): GAGVSQSPRYKVAKRGQDVALRCDPISGHVSLFWYQQALGQGPEFLTYFQNEAQLDKSGLPSDRFFAERPEGSVSTLKIQRTQQEDSAVYLCASSLVRGGWNEQFFGPGTRLTVL.

In this sample, this clonotype turned up many times. The J gene is TRBJ2-7, the V gene TRBV29-1, with 8 positions matching TRBD2. The CDR3 is made up of 12 amino acids. In germline, CDR1 is SQVTM, CDR2 ANQGSEA. CDR3 DNA sequence: TGCAGTGCCCTAAGCGGGAGTGACGAGCAGTACTTC. This translates into CSALSGSDEQYF.

This clonotype was picked up many times. The genes are TRBV6-4 and TRBJ2-1; 12 bases line up with TRBD2. V shed 4 bases and J 5 bases; nucleotides not matched to a gene: 6. The germline gives CDR1 MRHNA, CDR2 SNTAGT. The CDR3 contains 16 residues. DNA of the CDR3: TGTGCCAGCAGTGCCTTCGGACTAGCGGGGAACAATGAGCAGTTCTTC. This encodes CASSAFGLAGNNEQFF.

In its sample, this clonotype was seen many times. The chain links TRBV9 to TRBJ1-2; a weak D match, TRBD1 (5 bases). This CDR3 spans 16 amino acids. The germline V and J ends were trimmed by 0 bases and 4 bases, with 16 bases remaining between them. The germline CDR1 and CDR2 sequences are SGDLS and YYNGEE. Here the CDR3 DNA reads TGTGCCAGCAGCGTAGGCCCAGGGTCAGCTGGCTATGGCTACACCTTC. This gives the protein CASSVGPGSAGYGYTF.

This clonotype was seen many times. This rearrangement joins TRBV3-1 to TRBJ2-7; possibly TRBD2 for D (5 bases). Germline CDR1 is LGHDT and CDR2 is YNNKEL (reference sequence). The germline V and J ends were trimmed by 0 bases and 2 bases, with 11 bases remaining between them. The CDR3 consists of 15 residues. In nucleotides, the CDR3 is TGTGCCAGCAGCCAAGATGGCGGGTCCACCTACGAGCAGTACTTC. Protein product: CASSQDGGSTYEQYF.

This clonotype came up a few times. The genes are TRBV5-1 and TRBJ2-2, with 7 bases fitting TRBD1. Germline V gene lookup returns CDR1 SGHRS and CDR2 YFSETQ. The CDR3 runs 17 residues. V lost 2 bases, J lost 0 bases, and 7 bases stayed unmatched. The DNA for the CDR3 is TGCGCCAGCAGCTTCTACCAGACAGGGCCGAACACCGGGGAGCTGTTTTTT. Residues: CASSFYQTGPNTGELFF.

This clonotype appeared many times. This chain uses TRBV4-1 with TRBJ2-5; TRBD2 is a possible D gene (6 bases). Germline loops: CDR1 MGHRA, CDR2 YSYEKL. This CDR3 is 14 amino acids long. Trimming removed 0 bases from V and 3 bases from J, with 8 bases in between. The CDR3 coding sequence is TGCGCCAGCAGCCAAGATACGGGGGAAGAGACCCAGTACTTC. It yields the protein CASSQDTGEETQYF.

Comments on this clonotype: It differs at one base from a far larger clone, so likely a read error. No conserved phenylalanine or tryptophan is present at the end of the CDR3, so a read error is the likely explanation. This chain links TRBV6-5 with TRBJ2-7, with 7 bases aligning to TRBD1. With 6 bases clipped from V and 2 bases from J, the junction kept 7 bases outside the gene matches. The germline V gene has CDR1 MNHEY and CDR2 SVGAGI. This CDR3 has 14 amino acids. The CDR3 loop reads CASRKQGNTYEQYS. The CDR3 coding sequence is TGTGCCAGCAGGAAACAGGGGAACACCTACGAGCAGTACTCC.

This clonotype occurred many times. V and J are TRBV7-2 and TRBJ1-1; no reliable D call. There are 13 residues in the CDR3. Germline assignment: CDR1 SGHTA and CDR2 FQGNSA. Trimming shortened V by 0 bases and J by 7 bases, and 9 bases separated the two germline ends. CDR3 nucleotide sequence: TGTGCCAGCAGCTTAGCCGACCGGGTTGAAGCTTTCTTT. Protein sequence: CASSLADRVEAFF.

The sample holds many counts of this clonotype. This chain uses TRBV5-1 with TRBJ2-7; D is undetermined. The CDR3 covers 14 residues. The germline V gene encodes CDR1 SGHRS and CDR2 YFSETQ. The germline V and J ends were trimmed by 4 bases and 0 bases, with 11 bases remaining between them. DNA for the CDR3: TGCGCCAGCAGCAAGGACGGATACTCCTACGAGCAGTACTTC. It encodes CASSKDGYSYEQYF.

This clonotype showed up many times. The chain is built from TRBV2 and TRBJ2-7; TRBD1 matches at 8 bases. J was trimmed by 4 bases and V by 10 bases; bases with no gene match: 9. Per germline, CDR1 SNHLY and CDR2 FYNNEI. The CDR3 contains 13 residues. The CDR3: CANRGDRSYEQYF. Here the CDR3 DNA reads TGTGCCAACCGAGGGGACAGGTCTTACGAGCAGTACTTC.